The text below deals with one T cell receptor (beta chain). The entry originates in a study of CD8 T cells in Susac syndrome. The study used treatment-naive patients who had stable or active relapsing-remitting disease as multiple sclerosis controls. TEMRA cells were FACS-enriched and CD8+ and CD4+ T cells negatively isolated. The CDR3 is 15 residues long. V was clipped by 5 bases and J by 2 bases; unmatched bases: 7. A quantity of roughly 0.5 to 1 ug RNA underwent reverse transcription using random hexamers. From the immunoSEQ multiplex PCR reads, TCRdb called clonotypes with MiXCR, one entry per CDR3 protein. The sample includes 150,000 to 200,000 distinct CDR3 sequences, roughly 92% of them seen just once.

This TCR was sampled from a human donor with multiple sclerosis. This chain joins TRBV12-3 or TRBV12-4 and TRBJ1-2; 8 bases fit TRBD1. The sample comprised CD4+ T cells from PBMCs. This CDR3 reads CASSPRQGLNYGYTF. CDR3 DNA: TGTGCCAGCAGTCCCAGACAGGGGTTGAACTATGGCTACACCTTC.